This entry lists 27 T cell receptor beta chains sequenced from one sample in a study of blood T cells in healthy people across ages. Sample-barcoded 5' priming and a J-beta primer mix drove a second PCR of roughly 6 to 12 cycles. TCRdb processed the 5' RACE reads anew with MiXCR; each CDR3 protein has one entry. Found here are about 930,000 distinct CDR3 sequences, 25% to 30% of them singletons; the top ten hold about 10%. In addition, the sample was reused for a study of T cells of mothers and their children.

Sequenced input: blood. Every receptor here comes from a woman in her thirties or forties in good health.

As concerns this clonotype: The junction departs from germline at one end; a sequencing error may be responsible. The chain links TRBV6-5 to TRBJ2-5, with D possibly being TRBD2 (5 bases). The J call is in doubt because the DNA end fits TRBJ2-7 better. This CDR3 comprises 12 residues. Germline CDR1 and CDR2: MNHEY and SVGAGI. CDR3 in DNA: TGTGCCAACAGTTATCGGGGAAACGAGCAGTACTTC. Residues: CANSYRGNEQYF.

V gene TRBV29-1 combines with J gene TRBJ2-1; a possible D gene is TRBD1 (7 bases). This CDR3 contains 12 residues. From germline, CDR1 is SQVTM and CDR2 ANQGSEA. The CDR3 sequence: CGGTATLGEQFF. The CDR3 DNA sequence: TGCGGCGGGACAGCTACCTTGGGTGAGCAGTTCTTC.

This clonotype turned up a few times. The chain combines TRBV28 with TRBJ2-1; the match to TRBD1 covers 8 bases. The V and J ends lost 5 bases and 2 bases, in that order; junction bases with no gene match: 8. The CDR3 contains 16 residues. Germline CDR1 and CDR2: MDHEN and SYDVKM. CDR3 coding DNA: TGTGCCAGCAGTCCTTTCCCAGGGGGCACCTACAATGAGCAGTTCTTC. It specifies CASSPFPGGTYNEQFF.

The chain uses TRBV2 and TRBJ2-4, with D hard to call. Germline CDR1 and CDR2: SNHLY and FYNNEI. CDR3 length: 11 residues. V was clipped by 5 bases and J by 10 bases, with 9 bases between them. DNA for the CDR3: TGTGCCAGCAGTCAAAAAGCAATTCAGTACTTC. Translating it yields CASSQKAIQYF.

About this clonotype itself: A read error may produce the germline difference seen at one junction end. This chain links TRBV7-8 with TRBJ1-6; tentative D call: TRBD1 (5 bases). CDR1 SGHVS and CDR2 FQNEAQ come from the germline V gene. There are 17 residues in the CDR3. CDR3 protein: CANSLVRGGSYNSPLHF. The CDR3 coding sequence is TGTGCCAACAGCTTAGTTAGGGGTGGGTCCTATAATTCACCCCTCCACTTT.

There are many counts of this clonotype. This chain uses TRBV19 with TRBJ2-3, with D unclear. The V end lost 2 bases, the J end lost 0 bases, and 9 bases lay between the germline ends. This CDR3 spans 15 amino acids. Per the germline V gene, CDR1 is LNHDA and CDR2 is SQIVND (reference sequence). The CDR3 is CASSITLTSTDTQYF. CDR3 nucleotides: TGTGCCAGTAGTATAACATTAACTAGCACAGATACGCAGTATTTT.

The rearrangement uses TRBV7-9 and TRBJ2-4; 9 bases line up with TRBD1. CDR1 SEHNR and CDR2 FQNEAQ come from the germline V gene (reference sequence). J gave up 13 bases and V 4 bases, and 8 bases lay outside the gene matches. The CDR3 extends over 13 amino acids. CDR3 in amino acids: CASSSTGGNEQYF. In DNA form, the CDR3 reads TGTGCCAGCAGCTCAACAGGGGGCAATGAGCAGTACTTC.

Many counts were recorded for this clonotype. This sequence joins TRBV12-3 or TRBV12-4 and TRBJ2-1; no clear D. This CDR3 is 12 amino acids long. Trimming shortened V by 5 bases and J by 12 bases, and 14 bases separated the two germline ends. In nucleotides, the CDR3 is TGTGCCAGCAGTGGAAGTCCCACGGGGCAGTTCTTC. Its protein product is CASSGSPTGQFF.

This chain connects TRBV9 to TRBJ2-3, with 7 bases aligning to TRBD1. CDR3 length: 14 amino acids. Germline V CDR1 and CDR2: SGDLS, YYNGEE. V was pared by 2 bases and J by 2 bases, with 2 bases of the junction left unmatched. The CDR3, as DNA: TGTGCCAGCAGCGTCGGACAGGCCACAGATACGCAGTATTTT. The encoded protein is CASSVGQATDTQYF.

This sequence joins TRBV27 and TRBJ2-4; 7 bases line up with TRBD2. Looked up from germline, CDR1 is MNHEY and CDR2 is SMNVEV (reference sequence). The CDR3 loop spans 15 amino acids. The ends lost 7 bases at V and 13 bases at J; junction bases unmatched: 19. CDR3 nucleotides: TGTGCCAGCAACCCAGCGGGACGGGGTAAGCACGGGCAGTACTTC. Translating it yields CASNPAGRGKHGQYF.

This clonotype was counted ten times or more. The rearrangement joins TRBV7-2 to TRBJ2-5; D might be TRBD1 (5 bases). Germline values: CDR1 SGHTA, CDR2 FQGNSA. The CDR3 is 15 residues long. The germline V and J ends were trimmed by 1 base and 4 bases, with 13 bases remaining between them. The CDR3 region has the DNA TGTGCCAGCAGCTTAGGGCAGGGTAGGGGAGAGACCCAGTACTTC. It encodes CASSLGQGRGETQYF.

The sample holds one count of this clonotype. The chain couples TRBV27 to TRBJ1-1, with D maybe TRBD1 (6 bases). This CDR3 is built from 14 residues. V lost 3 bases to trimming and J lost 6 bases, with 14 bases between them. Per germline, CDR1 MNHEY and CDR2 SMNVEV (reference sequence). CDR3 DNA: TGTGCCAGCAGTTTGCGTGGGGGCCGCTCTGAAGCTTTCTTT. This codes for CASSLRGGRSEAFF.

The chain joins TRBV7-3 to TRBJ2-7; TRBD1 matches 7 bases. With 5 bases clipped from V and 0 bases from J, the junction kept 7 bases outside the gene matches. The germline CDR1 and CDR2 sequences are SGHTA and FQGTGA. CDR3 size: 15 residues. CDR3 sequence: CASSRGPGGSYEQYF. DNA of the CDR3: TGTGCCAGCAGCCGCGGGCCAGGGGGCTCCTACGAGCAGTACTTC.

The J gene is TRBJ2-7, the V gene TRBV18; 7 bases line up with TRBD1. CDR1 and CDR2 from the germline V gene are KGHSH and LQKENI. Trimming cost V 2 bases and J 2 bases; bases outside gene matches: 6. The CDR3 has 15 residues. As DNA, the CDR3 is TGTGCCAGCTCACCAGGGTGGCAGGGGGCCTACGAGCAGTACTTC. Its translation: CASSPGWQGAYEQYF.

The chain's CDR3 is CASSYKSAAGGYGYTF. The CDR3 coding sequence is TGTGCCAGCAGCTACAAATCGGCGGCAGGGGGCTATGGCTACACCTTC. This chain links TRBV9 with TRBJ1-2; 7 bases are a match to TRBD1. CDR1 and CDR2 from the germline V gene are SGDLS and YYNGEE. The CDR3 totals 16 residues. V lost 4 bases and J lost 4; bases outside the gene matches: 13. The complete variable domain, with remaining parts taken from reference TRBV9 and TRBJ1-2, reads DSGVTQTPKHLITATGQRVTLRCSPRSGDLSVYWYQQSLDQGLQFLIQYYNGEERAKGNILERFSAQQFPDLHSELNLSSLELGDSALYFCASSYKSAAGGYGYTFGSGTRLTVV.

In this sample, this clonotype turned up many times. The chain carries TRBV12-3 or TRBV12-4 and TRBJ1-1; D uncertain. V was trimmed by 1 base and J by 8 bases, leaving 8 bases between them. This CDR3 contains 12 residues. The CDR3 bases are TGTGCCAGCAGTTTAGACAGACGAGAAGCTTTCTTT. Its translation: CASSLDRREAFF.

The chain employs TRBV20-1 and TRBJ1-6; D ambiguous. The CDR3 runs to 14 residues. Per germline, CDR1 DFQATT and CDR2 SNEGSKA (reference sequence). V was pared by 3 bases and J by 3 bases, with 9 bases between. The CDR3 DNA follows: TGCAGTGCTAGGGAATTTGTCTATAATTCACCCCTCCACTTT. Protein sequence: CSAREFVYNSPLHF.

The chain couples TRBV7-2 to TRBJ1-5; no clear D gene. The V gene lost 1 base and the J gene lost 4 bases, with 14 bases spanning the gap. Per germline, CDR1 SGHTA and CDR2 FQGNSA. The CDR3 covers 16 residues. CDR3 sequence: CASSLGGQSSNQPQHF. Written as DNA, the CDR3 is TGTGCCAGCAGCTTAGGAGGCCAGAGCTCTAATCAGCCCCAGCATTTT.

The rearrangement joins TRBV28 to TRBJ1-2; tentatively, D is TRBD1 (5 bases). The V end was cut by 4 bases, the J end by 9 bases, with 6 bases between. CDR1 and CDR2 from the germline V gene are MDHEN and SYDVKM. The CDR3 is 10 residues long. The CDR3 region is CASSSGRYTF. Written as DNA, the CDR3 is TGTGCCAGCAGTTCGGGGCGCTACACCTTC.

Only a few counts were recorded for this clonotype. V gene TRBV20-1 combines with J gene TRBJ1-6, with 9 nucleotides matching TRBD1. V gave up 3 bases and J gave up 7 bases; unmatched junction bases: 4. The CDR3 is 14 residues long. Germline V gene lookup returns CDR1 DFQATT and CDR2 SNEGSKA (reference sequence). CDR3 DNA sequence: TGCAGTGCTAGTTTGACAGGGGGGAATTCACCCCTCCACTTT. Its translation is CSASLTGGNSPLHF.

The CDR3 DNA sequence: TGTGCCAGCCGCGCGTCCATAGCGGGGGGTTACAATGAGCAGTTCTTC. This sequence encodes CASRASIAGGYNEQFF. V is TRBV19 and J is TRBJ2-1; 10 bases map to TRBD2. The CDR3 runs 16 residues. Unmatched junction bases numbered 12, after V lost 9 bases and J lost 4 bases. CDR1 LNHDA and CDR2 SQIVND come from the germline V gene (reference sequence).

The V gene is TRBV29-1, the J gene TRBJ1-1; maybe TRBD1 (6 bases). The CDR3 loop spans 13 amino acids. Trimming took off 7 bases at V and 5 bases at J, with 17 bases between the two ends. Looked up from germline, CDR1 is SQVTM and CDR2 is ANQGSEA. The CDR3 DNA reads TGCAGCGCCCGCAGGGGCGGTGGAACTGAAGCTTTCTTT. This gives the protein CSARRGGGTEAFF.

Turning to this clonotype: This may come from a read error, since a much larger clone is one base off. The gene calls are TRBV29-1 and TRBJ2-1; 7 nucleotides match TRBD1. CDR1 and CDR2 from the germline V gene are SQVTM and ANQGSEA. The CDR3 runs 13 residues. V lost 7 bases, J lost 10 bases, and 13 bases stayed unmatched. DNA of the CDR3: TGCAGCGCTAGACAGGGCGCTACCTACGAGCAGTTCTTC. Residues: CSARQGATYEQFF.

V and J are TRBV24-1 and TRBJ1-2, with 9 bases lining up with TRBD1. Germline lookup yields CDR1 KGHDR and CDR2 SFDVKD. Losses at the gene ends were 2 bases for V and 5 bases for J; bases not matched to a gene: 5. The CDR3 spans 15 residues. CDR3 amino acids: CATSDSRDRGYGYTF. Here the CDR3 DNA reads TGTGCCACCAGTGATTCCCGCGACAGGGGGTATGGCTACACCTTC.

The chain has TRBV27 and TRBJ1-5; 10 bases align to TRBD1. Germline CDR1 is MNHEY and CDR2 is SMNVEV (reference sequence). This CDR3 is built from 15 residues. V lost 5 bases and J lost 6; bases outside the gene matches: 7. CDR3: CASSIGTGDTQPQHF. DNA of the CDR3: TGTGCCAGCAGTATCGGGACAGGGGATACTCAGCCCCAGCATTTT.

The CDR3 coding sequence is TGTGCCAGCAGTCCCCGACAGTACCAAGAGACCCAGTACTTC. Its protein product is CASSPRQYQETQYF. J is TRBJ2-5 and V is TRBV2; the D gene is possibly TRBD1 (5 bases). This CDR3 is 14 amino acids long. Deletions cut 5 bases from V and 0 bases from J, with 10 bases between. Germline V gene sequence: CDR1 SNHLY, CDR2 FYNNEI. Full variable domain (rest looked up from reference TRBV2 and TRBJ2-5): EPEVTQTPSHQVTQMGQEVILRCVPISNHLYFYWYRQILGQKVEFLVSFYNNEISEKSEIFDDQFSVERPDGSNFTLKIRSTKLEDSAMYFCASSPRQYQETQYFGPGTRLLVL.

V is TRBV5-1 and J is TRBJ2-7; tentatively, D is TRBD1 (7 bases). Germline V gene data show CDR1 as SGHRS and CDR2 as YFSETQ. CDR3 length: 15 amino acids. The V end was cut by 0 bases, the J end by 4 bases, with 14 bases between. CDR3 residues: CASSLGGGTEYEQYF. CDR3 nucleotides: TGCGCCAGCAGCTTGGGTGGAGGGACAGAGTACGAGCAGTACTTC. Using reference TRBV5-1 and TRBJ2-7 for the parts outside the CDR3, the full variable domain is KAGVTQTPRYLIKTRGQQVTLSCSPISGHRSVSWYQQTPGQGLQFLFEYFSETQRNKGNFPGRFSGRQFSNSRSEMNVSTLELGDSALYLCASSLGGGTEYEQYFGPGTRLTVT.